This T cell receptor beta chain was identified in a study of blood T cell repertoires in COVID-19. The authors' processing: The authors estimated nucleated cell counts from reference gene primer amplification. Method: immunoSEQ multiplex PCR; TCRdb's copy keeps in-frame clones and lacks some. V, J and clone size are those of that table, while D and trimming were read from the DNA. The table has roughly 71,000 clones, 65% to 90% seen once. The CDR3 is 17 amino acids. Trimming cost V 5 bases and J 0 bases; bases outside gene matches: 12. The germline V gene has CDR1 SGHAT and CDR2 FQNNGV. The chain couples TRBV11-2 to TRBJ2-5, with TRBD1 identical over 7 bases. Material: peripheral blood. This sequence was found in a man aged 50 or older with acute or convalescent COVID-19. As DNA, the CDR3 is TGTGCCAGCAGCCTTAAGGGGGCAGGGACGTACCAAGAGACCCAGTACTTC. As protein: CASSLKGAGTYQETQYF.